This entry lists 7 T cell receptor beta chains sequenced from one sample in a study of blood T cells in healthy people across ages. Alongside a J-beta primer mix, a sample-barcoded 5' primer served in a second PCR lasting roughly 6 to 11 cycles. TCRdb analysed the 5' RACE reads with MiXCR anew, one entry per CDR3 protein. The sample has about 400,000 distinct CDR3 sequences; about half are singletons. Input material: blood. These receptors originate from a man in his 60s in good health.

This chain joins TRBV24-1 and TRBJ2-5, with 7 positions matching TRBD2. CDR1 KGHDR and CDR2 SFDVKD come from the germline V gene. J gave up 11 bases and V 7 bases, and 24 bases lay outside the gene matches. CDR3 length equals 17 residues. CDR3 loop: CATRTLCKAREFDEQYF. In nucleotides, the CDR3 is TGTGCCACCAGGACCCTATGTAAGGCGCGGGAGTTCGATGAGCAGTACTTC.

There are a few counts of this clonotype. This rearrangement joins TRBV7-8 to TRBJ2-7; possibly TRBD2 for D (6 bases). V was trimmed by 8 bases and J by 0 bases, leaving 17 bases between them. Germline values: CDR1 SGHVS, CDR2 FQNEAQ. The CDR3 extends over 15 amino acids. The CDR3 DNA is TGTGCCAGCGGCCTCGGGACTGCATTCTCCTACGAGCAGTACTTC. Its translation: CASGLGTAFSYEQYF. Drawing the rest from reference TRBV7-8 and TRBJ2-7, the complete variable domain is GAGVSQSPRYKVAKRGQDVALRCDPISGHVSLFWYQQALGQGPEFLTYFQNEAQLDKSGLPSDRFFAERPEGSVSTLKIQRTQQEDSAVYLCASGLGTAFSYEQYFGPGTRLTVT.

This clonotype occurred once. The V gene is TRBV14, the J gene TRBJ2-5, with 7 bases lining up with TRBD1. Germline loops: CDR1 SGHDN, CDR2 FVKESK. Trimming at V came to 4 bases and at J to 1 base, leaving 6 bases not matched to a gene. The CDR3 has 15 residues. In DNA, the CDR3 is TGTGCCAGCAGCCCCCGACGGACAGGCCAAGAGACCCAGTACTTC. It translates to CASSPRRTGQETQYF.

The chain has TRBV4-3 and TRBJ2-3; D not resolved. The CDR3 runs 13 residues. The V gene's germline CDR1 is LGHNA and CDR2 YSLEER. Trimming stripped 0 bases from V and 6 bases from J, with 7 bases between. CDR3 sequence: CASSQDSWDTQYF. The CDR3, as DNA: TGCGCCAGCAGCCAAGATAGTTGGGATACGCAGTATTTT.

V usage is TRBV29-1 and J usage is TRBJ2-6, with D maybe TRBD1 (6 bases). Per germline, CDR1 SQVTM and CDR2 ANQGSEA. This CDR3 has 14 amino acids. The ends were cut back, 6 bases at V and 4 bases at J, with 13 bases in the middle. The CDR3 is CSVGDRHGANVLTF. In DNA, the CDR3 is TGCAGCGTCGGCGACAGGCACGGGGCCAACGTCCTGACTTTC.

This clonotype appeared a few times. The chain links TRBV29-1 to TRBJ2-5, with D perhaps matching TRBD2 (6 bases). This CDR3 spans 12 amino acids. The germline V gene has CDR1 SQVTM and CDR2 ANQGSEA. CDR3 nucleotides: TGCACGGTGGGGGGAAAGGAGGAGACCCAGTACTTC. It is translated as CTVGGKEETQYF.

The V gene is TRBV4-2, the J gene TRBJ2-6; possibly TRBD2 for D (5 bases). The CDR3 length is 14 residues. Trimming pared 2 bases from V and 12 bases from J, leaving 14 bases between. Per the germline V gene, CDR1 is LGHNA and CDR2 is YNFKEQ. The CDR3 sequence is CASSQITEDSVLTF. The CDR3 coding sequence is TGTGCCAGCAGCCAAATTACGGAGGATAGCGTCCTGACTTTC.